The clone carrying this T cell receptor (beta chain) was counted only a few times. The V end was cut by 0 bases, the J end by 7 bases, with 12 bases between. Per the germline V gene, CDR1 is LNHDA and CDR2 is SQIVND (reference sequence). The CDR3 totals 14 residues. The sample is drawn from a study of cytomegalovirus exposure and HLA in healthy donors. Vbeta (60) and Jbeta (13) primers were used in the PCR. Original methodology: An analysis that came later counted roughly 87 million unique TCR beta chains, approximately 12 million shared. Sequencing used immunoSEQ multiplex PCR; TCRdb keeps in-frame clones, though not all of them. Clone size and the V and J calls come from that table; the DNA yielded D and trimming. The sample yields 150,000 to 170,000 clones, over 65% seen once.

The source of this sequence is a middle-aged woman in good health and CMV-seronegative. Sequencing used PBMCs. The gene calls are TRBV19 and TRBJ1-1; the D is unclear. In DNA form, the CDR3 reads TGTGCCAGTAGTATAGATCGGTGGGCAGGTGAAGCTTTCTTT. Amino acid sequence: CASSIDRWAGEAFF.